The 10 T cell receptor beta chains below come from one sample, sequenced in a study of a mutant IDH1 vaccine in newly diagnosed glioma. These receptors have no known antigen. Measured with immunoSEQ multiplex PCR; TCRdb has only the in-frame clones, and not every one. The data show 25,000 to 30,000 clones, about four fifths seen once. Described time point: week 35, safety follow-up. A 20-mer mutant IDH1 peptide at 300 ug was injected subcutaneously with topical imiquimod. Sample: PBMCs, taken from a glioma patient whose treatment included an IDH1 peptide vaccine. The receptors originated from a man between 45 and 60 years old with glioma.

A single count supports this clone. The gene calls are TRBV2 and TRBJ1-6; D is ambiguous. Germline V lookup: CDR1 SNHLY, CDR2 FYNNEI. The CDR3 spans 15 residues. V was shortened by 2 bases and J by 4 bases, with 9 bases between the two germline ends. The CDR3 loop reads CASSELGYYNSPLHF. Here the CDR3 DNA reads TGTGCCAGCAGTGAACTAGGCTATTATAATTCACCCCTCCACTTT.

The CDR3 sequence is CASSNPGGATEAFF. As DNA, the CDR3 is TGTGCCAGCAGCAACCCGGGCGGGGCGACTGAAGCTTTCTTT. V and J are TRBV7-9 and TRBJ1-1; the D gene is possibly TRBD1 (5 bases). The CDR3 loop spans 14 amino acids. Germline loops: CDR1 SEHNR, CDR2 FQNEAQ (reference sequence). Trimming stripped 5 bases from V and 5 bases from J, with 15 bases between.

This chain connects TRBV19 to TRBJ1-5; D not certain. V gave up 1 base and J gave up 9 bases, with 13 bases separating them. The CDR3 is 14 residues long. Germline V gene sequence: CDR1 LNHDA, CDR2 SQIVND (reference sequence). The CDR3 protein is CASSIGGSGRPQHF. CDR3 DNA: TGTGCCAGTAGTATAGGCGGAAGCGGGCGGCCCCAGCATTTT.

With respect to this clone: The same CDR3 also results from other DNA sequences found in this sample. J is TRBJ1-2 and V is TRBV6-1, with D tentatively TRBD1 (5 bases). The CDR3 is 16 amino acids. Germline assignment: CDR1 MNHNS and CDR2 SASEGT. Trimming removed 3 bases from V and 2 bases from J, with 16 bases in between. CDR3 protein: CASSDTGGSLNYGYTF. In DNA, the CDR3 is TGTGCCAGCAGTGATACCGGGGGATCCCTCAACTATGGCTACACCTTC.

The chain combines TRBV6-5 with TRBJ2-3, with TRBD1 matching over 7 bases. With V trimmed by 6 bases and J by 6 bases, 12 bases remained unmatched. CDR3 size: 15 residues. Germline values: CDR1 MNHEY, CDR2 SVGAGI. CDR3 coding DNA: TGTGCCAGCAGCCGGACGACAGGGATCAGCGATACGCAGTATTTT. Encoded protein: CASSRTTGISDTQYF.

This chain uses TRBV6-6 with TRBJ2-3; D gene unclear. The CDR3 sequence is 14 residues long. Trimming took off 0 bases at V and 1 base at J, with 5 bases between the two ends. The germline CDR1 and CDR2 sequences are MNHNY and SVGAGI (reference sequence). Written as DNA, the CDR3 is TGTGCCAGCAGTTACTCGACGGGCACAGATACGCAGTATTTT. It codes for CASSYSTGTDTQYF.

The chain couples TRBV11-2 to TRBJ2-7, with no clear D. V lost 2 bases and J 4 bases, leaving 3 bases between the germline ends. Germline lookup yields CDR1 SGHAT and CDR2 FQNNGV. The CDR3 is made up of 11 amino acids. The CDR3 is CASSLTYEQYF. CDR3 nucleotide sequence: TGTGCCAGCAGCTTAACTTACGAGCAGTACTTC.

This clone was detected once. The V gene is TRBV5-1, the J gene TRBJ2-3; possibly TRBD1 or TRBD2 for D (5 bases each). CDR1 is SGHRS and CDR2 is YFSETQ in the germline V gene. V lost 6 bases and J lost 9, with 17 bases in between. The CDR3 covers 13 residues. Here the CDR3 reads CASKVGEIGTQYF. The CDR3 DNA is TGCGCCAGCAAGGTAGGGGAGATCGGCACGCAGTATTTT.

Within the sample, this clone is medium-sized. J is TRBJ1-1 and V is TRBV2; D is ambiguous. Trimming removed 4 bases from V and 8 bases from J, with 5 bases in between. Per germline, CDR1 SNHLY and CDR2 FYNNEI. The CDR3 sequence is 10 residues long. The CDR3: CASSGLEAFF. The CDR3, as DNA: TGTGCCAGCAGTGGACTCGAAGCTTTCTTT. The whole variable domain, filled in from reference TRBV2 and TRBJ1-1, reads EPEVTQTPSHQVTQMGQEVILRCVPISNHLYFYWYRQILGQKVEFLVSFYNNEISEKSEIFDDQFSVERPDGSNFTLKIRSTKLEDSAMYFCASSGLEAFFGQGTRLTVV.

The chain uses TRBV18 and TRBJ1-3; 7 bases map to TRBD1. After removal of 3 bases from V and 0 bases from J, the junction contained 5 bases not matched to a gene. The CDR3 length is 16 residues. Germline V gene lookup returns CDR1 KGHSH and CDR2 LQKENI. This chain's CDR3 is CASSPEGAYSGNTIYF. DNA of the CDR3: TGTGCCAGCTCACCGGAGGGGGCCTACTCTGGAAACACCATATATTTT.